Below, 31 T cell receptor beta chains from the same sample are listed, as sequenced in a study of shared T cell receptors in the human thymus. Sequencing was performed with immunoSEQ multiplex PCR; in TCRdb, only in-frame clones are kept and a portion is missing. This sample has roughly 560,000 clones, with roughly 74% found just once. Separately, the same data were catalogued under a study of human thymus T cells.

Sequenced input: thymocytes. The receptors originated from a boy younger than two with a congenital heart defect.

The chain links TRBV19 to TRBJ1-5, with D possibly being TRBD1 (6 bases). In germline, CDR1 is LNHDA, CDR2 SQIVND (reference sequence). V dropped 5 bases and J dropped 3 bases, with 14 bases sitting between them. The CDR3 runs 15 residues. This chain's CDR3 is CASSEWTVTNQPQHF. Here the CDR3 DNA reads TGTGCCAGTAGTGAATGGACAGTTACCAATCAGCCCCAGCATTTT.

This clone was picked up a small number of times. This chain connects TRBV4-2 to TRBJ2-7, with 9 bases identical to TRBD2. V gave up 0 bases and J gave up 0 bases; unmatched junction bases: 6. The CDR3 is 17 amino acids. Germline V gives CDR1 LGHNA, CDR2 YNFKEQ. The CDR3 nucleotides are TGTGCCAGCAGCCAAGAGCTCCAAGCGGGAGGCTCCTACGAGCAGTACTTC. Translated: CASSQELQAGGSYEQYF.

This clone was seen more than once but under ten times. The chain carries TRBV27 and TRBJ2-1; 8 bases map to TRBD2. CDR3 length: 14 residues. V trimming: 5 bases; J trimming: 5 bases; junction bases outside the gene matches: 5. Per the germline V gene, CDR1 is MNHEY and CDR2 is SMNVEV (reference sequence). The CDR3 sequence: CASSNGTRNNEQFF. CDR3 sequence (DNA): TGTGCCAGCAGTAATGGGACTAGAAACAATGAGCAGTTCTTC.

The chain uses TRBV27 and TRBJ2-7; possibly TRBD2 for D (5 bases). Trimming left V 5 bases short and J 3 bases short, with 20 bases between. This CDR3 contains 16 residues. Per the germline V gene, CDR1 is MNHEY and CDR2 is SMNVEV (reference sequence). The CDR3 DNA follows: TGTGCCAGCAGTCCCGCCGGGGTCGGACCTCTCTACGAGCAGTACTTC. It codes for CASSPAGVGPLYEQYF.

This clone was picked up a small number of times. The J gene is TRBJ1-2, the V gene TRBV28, with D possibly TRBD1 on 5 matching bases. Germline V gene sequence: CDR1 MDHEN, CDR2 SYDVKM. The length of the CDR3 is 14 residues. The germline V and J ends were trimmed by 1 base and 7 bases, with 13 bases remaining between them. This CDR3 reads CASSLSPGPCGYTF. In DNA, the CDR3 is TGTGCCAGCAGTTTATCCCCAGGGCCTTGTGGCTACACCTTC.

The rearrangement joins TRBV7-3 to TRBJ2-1; D possibly corresponds to TRBD2 (5 bases). Trimming took 5 bases from V and 6 from J, leaving 17 bases between them. CDR1 SGHTA and CDR2 FQGTGA come from the germline V gene. This CDR3 comprises 15 residues. CDR3 in amino acids: CASSPKTTRGNEQFF. The CDR3 DNA is TGTGCCAGCAGCCCCAAGACTACTAGAGGCAATGAGCAGTTCTTC.

The chain is built from TRBV6-1 and TRBJ1-1; the D gene is possibly TRBD1 (6 bases). The V gene lost 1 base and the J gene lost 4 bases, with 10 bases spanning the gap. The CDR3 runs to 14 residues. Germline-derived CDR1 and CDR2 are MNHNS and SASEGT. CDR3 bases: TGTGCCAGCAGTGAAGAAACAGGGCTCACTGAAGCTTTCTTT. It specifies CASSEETGLTEAFF.

This clone has only a few counts. The rearrangement joins TRBV19 to TRBJ2-2; no clear D gene. The CDR3 loop spans 14 amino acids. CDR1 is LNHDA and CDR2 is SQIVND in the germline V gene (reference sequence). The V end lost 5 bases, the J end lost 7 bases, and 14 bases lay between the germline ends. The CDR3: CASSGAPESGELFF. CDR3 DNA: TGTGCCAGTAGTGGTGCCCCGGAGAGCGGGGAGCTGTTTTTT.

This clone was observed once. The chain's CDR3 is CASSLGTGENIQYF. The CDR3 DNA sequence: TGCGCCAGCAGTCTCGGGACAGGGGAAAACATTCAGTACTTC. V is TRBV23-1 and J is TRBJ2-4, with 10 bases fitting TRBD1. TRBV23-1 is classed as an ORF, of uncertain function. V was pared by 4 bases and J by 5 bases, with 2 bases of the junction left unmatched. The CDR3 is 14 residues long.

This clone showed up just once. The V call is TRBV12-1, the J call TRBJ2-1; the table's D call, TRBD1, has no DNA check behind it. TRBV12-1 is listed as a pseudogene. The CDR3 length is 13 residues. CDR3 loop: CASSSPGPNEQFF. The CDR3 DNA is TGTGCCAGCAGCTCACCAGGCCCCAATGAGCAGTTCTTC.

This clone has only a few counts. The gene calls are TRBV5-4 and TRBJ1-1, with 9 bases aligning to TRBD1. The CDR3 totals 16 residues. J gave up 1 base and V 3 bases, and 7 bases lay outside the gene matches. Germline CDR1 SGHNT, CDR2 YYREEE (reference sequence). CDR3 region: CASSCGQGKGNTEAFF. The CDR3 DNA sequence: TGTGCCAGCAGCTGTGGACAGGGGAAGGGGAACACTGAAGCTTTCTTT.

This clone was counted a single time. V usage is TRBV18 and J usage is TRBJ2-2; D may be TRBD2 (5 bases). V was cut by 3 bases and J by 2 bases, with 10 bases left in between. Germline V gene data show CDR1 as KGHSH and CDR2 as LQKENI. CDR3 size: 15 residues. In DNA, the CDR3 is TGTGCCAGCTCACCTGCAGGACTTAACACCGGGGAGCTGTTTTTT. Protein: CASSPAGLNTGELFF.

Only a few counts were recorded for this clone. The chain is built from TRBV5-8 and TRBJ2-1; D uncertain. The CDR3 spans 15 residues. Trimming took 3 bases from V and 10 from J, leaving 20 bases between them. Germline V gene sequence: CDR1 SGHTS, CDR2 YDEGEE. CDR3 amino acids: CASSSRAPPLWEQFF. In DNA form, the CDR3 reads TGTGCCAGCAGCTCGCGAGCGCCGCCGCTTTGGGAGCAGTTCTTC.

The V and J genes are TRBV11-2 and TRBJ2-1; possibly TRBD2 for D (5 bases). The ends were cut back, 4 bases at V and 2 bases at J, with 12 bases in the middle. Germline CDR1 and CDR2: SGHAT and FQNNGV. The CDR3 spans 15 residues. The CDR3 sequence: CASSCDYSTYNEQFF. The DNA of the CDR3 is TGTGCCAGCAGCTGCGACTACTCAACCTACAATGAGCAGTTCTTC.

The chain carries TRBV29-1 and TRBJ2-5; maybe TRBD2 (6 bases). The germline V gene has CDR1 SQVTM and CDR2 ANQGSEA. Trimming cost V 7 bases and J 1 base, with 13 bases left between them. The CDR3 consists of 13 residues. DNA of the CDR3: TGCAGCGCCCGGGGACTCTGCCAAGAGACCCAGTACTTC. Amino acid sequence: CSARGLCQETQYF. The full variable domain, in which reference TRBV29-1 and TRBJ2-5 provide the parts outside the CDR3, is SAVISQKPSRDICQRGTSLTIQCQVDSQVTMMFWYRQQPGQSLTLIATANQGSEATYESGFVIDKFPISRPNLTFSTLTVSNMSPEDSSIYLCSARGLCQETQYFGPGTRLLVL.

The rearrangement joins TRBV5-5 to TRBJ1-2; 9 bases fit TRBD1. Germline loops: CDR1 SGHKS, CDR2 YYEKEE (reference sequence). The CDR3 covers 16 residues. The V segment lost 2 bases and the J segment 4 bases; nucleotides outside the gene matches: 9. The CDR3 is CASSLGDRDSIYGYTF. The CDR3 DNA sequence: TGTGCCAGCAGCTTAGGGGACAGGGATTCTATCTATGGCTACACCTTC.

The rearrangement joins TRBV28 to TRBJ1-5, with 7 nucleotides matching TRBD1. The germline V gene encodes CDR1 MDHEN and CDR2 SYDVKM. This CDR3 is built from 16 residues. V was clipped by 5 bases and J by 0 bases; unmatched bases: 7. This CDR3 is CASSGQVPYSNQPQHF. CDR3 bases: TGTGCCAGCAGTGGACAGGTACCCTATAGCAATCAGCCCCAGCATTTT. The whole variable domain, remainder taken from reference TRBV28 and TRBJ1-5, is DVKVTQSSRYLVKRTGEKVFLECVQDMDHENMFWYRQDPGLGLRLIYFSYDVKMKEKGDIPEGYSVSREKKERFSLILESASTNQTSMYLCASSGQVPYSNQPQHFGDGTRLSIL.

This sequence joins TRBV11-2 and TRBJ1-1, with 7 bases fitting TRBD1. The germline gives CDR1 SGHAT, CDR2 FQNNGV. Trimming cost V 0 bases and J 3 bases; bases outside gene matches: 4. The CDR3 spans 15 residues. DNA of the CDR3: TGTGCCAGCAGCTTAGATCAGGGGGGTTACACTGAAGCTTTCTTT. Amino acids: CASSLDQGGYTEAFF.

V gene TRBV27 combines with J gene TRBJ1-2; D remains unclear. The CDR3 consists of 15 residues. Germline-derived CDR1 and CDR2 are MNHEY and SMNVEV (reference sequence). V dropped 5 bases and J dropped 8 bases, with 21 bases sitting between them. The CDR3 nucleotides are TGTGCCAGCAGTCCTACGACGGTGGGAGATTGCGGCTACACCTTC. Translated: CASSPTTVGDCGYTF.

The genes are TRBV5-6 and TRBJ2-5, with a tentative D call TRBD1 (6 bases). The J call is in doubt because the DNA end fits TRBJ2-7 better. The length of the CDR3 is 13 residues. Germline V lookup: CDR1 SGHDT, CDR2 YYEEEE. CDR3 in amino acids: CASSTDRPYEQYF. The CDR3 DNA sequence: TGTGCCAGCAGCACAGACAGGCCCTACGAGCAGTACTTC.

V is TRBV7-8 and J is TRBJ2-5; TRBD2 matches at 11 bases. Looked up from germline, CDR1 is SGHVS and CDR2 is FQNEAQ. There are 19 residues in the CDR3. J lost 1 base, V lost 5 bases, and 15 bases had no gene match. The CDR3 reads CASSLQGVRTSGSQETQYF. The CDR3 nucleotides read TGTGCCAGCAGCCTACAGGGGGTTCGGACTAGCGGGTCCCAAGAGACCCAGTACTTC.

This clone was seen once. The chain recombines TRBV5-4 with TRBJ2-7, with TRBD2 matching over 9 bases. Losses at the gene ends were 1 base for V and 2 bases for J; bases not matched to a gene: 4. This CDR3 comprises 15 residues. The germline CDR1 and CDR2 sequences are SGHNT and YYREEE (reference sequence). The CDR3 region is CASSLTSGFPYEQYF. CDR3 DNA: TGTGCCAGCAGCTTGACTAGCGGGTTCCCCTACGAGCAGTACTTC.

The V call is TRBV18, the J call TRBJ1-1; 10 nucleotides line up with TRBD1. The CDR3 covers 14 residues. J was trimmed by 6 bases and V by 0 bases; bases with no gene match: 1. Germline V gene sequence: CDR1 KGHSH, CDR2 LQKENI. The CDR3 region has the DNA TGTGCCAGCTCACCACCGGGACAGGGGCCTGAAGCTTTCTTT. This sequence encodes CASSPPGQGPEAFF.

The chain joins TRBV6-5 to TRBJ2-3, with D possibly TRBD2 on 6 matching bases. With 7 bases removed from V and 7 bases from J, the gap between germline ends came to 21 bases. Germline V gene lookup returns CDR1 MNHEY and CDR2 SVGAGI. The CDR3 covers 15 residues. CDR3 sequence reads: CASNTLTGGVHTQYF. In DNA, the CDR3 is TGTGCCAGCAACACCCTAACGGGCGGGGTACATACGCAGTATTTT.

The table lists this clone with a few counts. The gene calls are TRBV12-5 and TRBJ2-1; D possibly corresponds to TRBD1 (6 bases). The V end lost 6 bases, the J end lost 4 bases, and 25 bases lay between the germline ends. This CDR3 region has 18 residues. Germline loops: CDR1 LGHNT, CDR2 FRNRAP. CDR3 in DNA: TGTGCTAGTGGGCCCAGGACAGAGCCGAGTAGCGCTTACAATGAGCAGTTCTTC. Residues: CASGPRTEPSSAYNEQFF.

This clone was seen more than once but under ten times. The V call is TRBV27, the J call TRBJ2-2; 9 bases are a match to TRBD2. Germline V gene data show CDR1 as MNHEY and CDR2 as SMNVEV (reference sequence). J was trimmed by 1 base and V by 6 bases; bases with no gene match: 9. This CDR3 region has 17 residues. This CDR3 is CASRPVAGERNTGELFF. CDR3 DNA: TGTGCCAGCAGGCCCGTAGCGGGAGAGCGGAACACCGGGGAGCTGTTTTTT.

The chain joins TRBV27 to TRBJ2-2; 9 nucleotides agree with TRBD2. Per germline, CDR1 MNHEY and CDR2 SMNVEV (reference sequence). V shed 5 bases and J 3 bases; nucleotides not matched to a gene: 7. The length of the CDR3 is 16 residues. Here the CDR3 DNA reads TGTGCCAGCAGTCCCCGAGTAGCGGGAGACACCGGGGAGCTGTTTTTT. Its translation is CASSPRVAGDTGELFF.

This chain connects TRBV2 to TRBJ2-3; TRBD2 might be the D (6 bases). The length of the CDR3 is 15 residues. CDR1 is SNHLY and CDR2 is FYNNEI in the germline V gene. V lost 3 bases to trimming and J lost 2 bases, with 12 bases between them. The CDR3 protein is CASSESGATTDTQYF. Written as DNA, the CDR3 is TGTGCCAGCAGTGAGTCGGGAGCGACCACAGATACGCAGTATTTT.

This clone has just one count. V usage is TRBV4-1 and J usage is TRBJ1-3, with D possibly matching TRBD1 (5 bases). The germline V and J ends were trimmed by 1 base and 4 bases, with 14 bases remaining between them. The germline V gene has CDR1 MGHRA and CDR2 YSYEKL. The CDR3 loop spans 16 amino acids. The CDR3 DNA sequence: TGCGCCAGCAGCCAAGTCGCGGGGGAAGGAGGAAACACCATATATTTT. Amino acids: CASSQVAGEGGNTIYF.

The V and J genes are TRBV1 and TRBJ2-4; no DNA check was done on the table's D call, TRBD1. TRBV1 is tagged as a pseudogene. The CDR3 sequence is 20 residues long. CDR3 sequence: CTSSLRDSKLPYLAKNIQYF. The CDR3 region has the DNA TGCACCAGCAGCCTCCGGGACAGCAAATTACCTTACCTAGCCAAAAACATTCAGTACTTC.

This clone has a single count. The J gene is TRBJ2-2, the V gene TRBV4-3; 9 bases match TRBD1. The V gene end was trimmed by 0 bases and the J gene end by 5 bases; junction bases not matched to a gene: 19. CDR1 is LGHNA, CDR2 YSLEER, per germline. CDR3 size: 21 residues. The CDR3 loop is CASSQDGDRDGVLASTGELFF. CDR3 in DNA: TGCGCCAGCAGCCAAGATGGGGACAGGGATGGAGTATTAGCATCGACCGGGGAGCTGTTTTTT.